The 14 T cell receptor beta chains below were found in one sample sequenced in a study of blood T cell repertoires in COVID-19. Clones were read by immunoSEQ multiplex PCR, and TCRdb kept only the in-frame ones, dropping some. The data contain about 190,000 clones, around 89% of them singletons. The sample was peripheral blood. The receptors stem from a woman in her twenties or thirties with acute or convalescent COVID-19.

The table lists this clone with a count of one. V is TRBV2 and J is TRBJ1-5; TRBD1 might be the D (5 bases). Looked up from germline, CDR1 is SNHLY and CDR2 is FYNNEI. V was trimmed by 3 bases and J by 9 bases, leaving 15 bases between them. The CDR3 is made up of 14 amino acids. The CDR3 reads CASSDFRGGVPQHF. The DNA of the CDR3 is TGTGCCAGCAGTGATTTTCGGGGCGGGGTGCCCCAGCATTTT.

V gene TRBV28 combines with J gene TRBJ2-3; D perhaps matches TRBD1 (6 bases). Trimming pared 2 bases from V and 2 bases from J, leaving 14 bases between. The CDR3 has 16 amino acids. Germline V CDR1 and CDR2: MDHEN, SYDVKM. The CDR3, as DNA: TGTGCCAGCAGTTTAGGAAAGGGGACATACACAGATACGCAGTATTTT. It translates to CASSLGKGTYTDTQYF.

This clone showed up just a few times. The rearrangement links TRBV3-1 (or the pseudogene TRBV3-2) to TRBJ2-1; D not resolved. The germline gives CDR1 LGHDT, CDR2 YNNKEL (reference sequence). Trimming shortened V by 6 bases and J by 6 bases, and 15 bases separated the two germline ends. The CDR3 is 14 residues long. The CDR3 spells CASRDSRRSNEQFF. The CDR3 DNA follows: TGTGCCAGCAGAGACTCCCGACGCTCCAATGAGCAGTTCTTC.

The genes are TRBV6-5 and TRBJ1-5, with D perhaps TRBD1 (5 bases). V dropped 6 bases and J dropped 0 bases, with 12 bases sitting between them. The CDR3 length is 15 residues. Germline V gives CDR1 MNHEY, CDR2 SVGAGI. CDR3 in amino acids: CASSPGLYSNQPQHF. CDR3 nucleotides: TGTGCCAGCAGCCCGGGACTGTATAGCAATCAGCCCCAGCATTTT.

The gene calls are TRBV7-8 and TRBJ2-3; 8 bases match TRBD2. The V gene end was trimmed by 1 base and the J gene end by 6 bases; junction bases not matched to a gene: 9. The CDR3 spans 16 residues. Germline CDR1 is SGHVS and CDR2 is FQNEAQ. CDR3 sequence reads: CASSLGLAGGADTQYF. In DNA form, the CDR3 reads TGTGCCAGCAGCTTAGGATTGGCGGGAGGAGCCGATACGCAGTATTTT.

The V and J genes are TRBV4-1 and TRBJ1-5; 7 bases fit TRBD1. The V gene's germline CDR1 is MGHRA and CDR2 YSYEKL. V trimming: 4 bases; J trimming: 5 bases; junction bases outside the gene matches: 5. This CDR3 has 14 amino acids. The CDR3 spells CASSPTGTYQPQHF. In DNA form, the CDR3 reads TGCGCCAGCAGCCCGACAGGGACCTATCAGCCCCAGCATTTT.

The chain joins TRBV5-1 to TRBJ2-2, with TRBD2 matching 9 bases. The J segment lost 5 bases and the V segment lost 0 bases, leaving 5 bases of the junction unmatched. In germline, CDR1 is SGHRS, CDR2 YFSETQ. This CDR3 has 16 amino acids. Here the CDR3 reads CASSLGSGRYTGELFF. In nucleotides, the CDR3 is TGCGCCAGCAGCTTGGGCAGCGGGAGGTATACCGGGGAGCTGTTTTTT.

This chain uses TRBV28 with TRBJ1-4; a possible D gene is TRBD1 (5 bases). Germline loops: CDR1 MDHEN, CDR2 SYDVKM. V dropped 5 bases and J dropped 5 bases, with 21 bases sitting between them. CDR3 length: 17 amino acids. CDR3 nucleotide sequence: TGTGCCAGCAGTGAGGGAACAGGCGGGACTGAAAATGAAAAACTGTTTTTT. Translating gives CASSEGTGGTENEKLFF.

This chain connects TRBV7-2 to TRBJ2-3; a possible D gene is TRBD1 (6 bases). Germline values: CDR1 SGHTA, CDR2 FQGNSA. The CDR3 consists of 16 residues. Between the trimmed V and J ends, which lost 5 bases and 3 bases, there was a span of 18 bases. The CDR3 sequence is CASSLGDIRRTDTQYF. The CDR3 region has the DNA TGTGCCAGCAGCCTCGGGGACATCAGGAGGACAGATACGCAGTATTTT. Together with reference TRBV7-2 and TRBJ2-3, the CDR3 gives the full variable domain: GAGVSQSPSNKVTEKGKDVELRCDPISGHTALYWYRQSLGQGLEFLIYFQGNSAPDKSGLPSDRFSAERTGGSVSTLTIQRTQQEDSAVYLCASSLGDIRRTDTQYFGPGTRLTVL.

CDR3 residues: CASFQPGQQETQYF. CDR3 nucleotide sequence: TGTGCCAGCTTCCAACCGGGACAGCAAGAGACCCAGTACTTC. The gene calls are TRBV6-5 and TRBJ2-5, with 7 nucleotides matching TRBD1. Trimming cost V 8 bases and J 2 bases; bases outside gene matches: 8. This CDR3 has 14 residues. The germline V gene encodes CDR1 MNHEY and CDR2 SVGAGI.

This clone was picked up one time. This CDR3 is also generated by other DNA sequences in the sample. This chain links TRBV28 with TRBJ1-2, with D possibly TRBD1 on 5 matching bases. V was cut by 3 bases and J by 5 bases, with 7 bases left in between. CDR3 size: 12 residues. Germline V gives CDR1 MDHEN, CDR2 SYDVKM. The CDR3 DNA reads as TGTGCCAGCAGTTTGGAGGGGTATGGCTACACCTTC. Protein product: CASSLEGYGYTF.

This chain connects TRBV5-6 to TRBJ2-7, with D possibly being TRBD2 (5 bases). Germline V gene data show CDR1 as SGHDT and CDR2 as YYEEEE. V was cut by 1 base and J by 7 bases, with 18 bases left in between. This CDR3 spans 15 amino acids. In DNA form, the CDR3 reads TGTGCCAGCAGCTTGATCTCTTTACTAGGAGGAGAGCAGTACTTC. Its translation is CASSLISLLGGEQYF.

V is TRBV5-1 and J is TRBJ1-6; 7 bases line up with TRBD1. The CDR3 is 14 residues long. V was clipped by 5 bases and J by 3 bases; unmatched bases: 2. Germline V gene lookup returns CDR1 SGHRS and CDR2 YFSETQ. The CDR3 DNA reads as TGCGCCAGCAGGGCAGGGGGCTATAATTCACCCCTCCACTTT. It is translated as CASRAGGYNSPLHF.

This clone was seen more than once but under ten times. The V and J genes are TRBV5-1 and TRBJ1-6; 7 bases line up with TRBD1. This CDR3 has 15 amino acids. Trimming at V came to 4 bases and at J to 7 bases, leaving 8 bases not matched to a gene. Germline lookup yields CDR1 SGHRS and CDR2 YFSETQ. The DNA of the CDR3 is TGCGCCAGCAGCGGAACGACAGGGACGAATTCACCCCTCCACTTT. Amino acids: CASSGTTGTNSPLHF. The full variable domain, its missing parts supplied by reference TRBV5-1 and TRBJ1-6, is KAGVTQTPRYLIKTRGQQVTLSCSPISGHRSVSWYQQTPGQGLQFLFEYFSETQRNKGNFPGRFSGRQFSNSRSEMNVSTLELGDSALYLCASSGTTGTNSPLHFGNGTRLTVT.